This is a list of T cell receptor beta chains from one sample in a study of memory CD8 T cells in hepatitis C reinfection. Generated by immunoSEQ multiplex PCR, the TCRdb table keeps only in-frame clones and is missing some. Altogether tens of thousands of clones are present, over 85% being singletons, with the ten largest covering about 1%. The sequenced sample was naive CD8+ T cells sorted from blood. Receptor source: a man aged 18 to 29 with hepatitis C virus infection. CDR3s include the opening cysteine and the closing phenylalanine or tryptophan. The D gene is left open where the match is weak. Some rows have no size entry. The others give once, few or many, or a class for an expanded clone.

V: TRBV7-9
J: TRBJ1-1
length: 14
D: NA
size: once
DNA: TGTGCCAGCAGCGCCCCGGTTTTACCCACTGAAGCTTTCTTT
CDR3: CASSAPVLPTEAFF

V: TRBV14
J: TRBJ2-6
length: 14
D: NA
size: NA
DNA: TGTGCCAGCAGCCACGGTAGTGGGGCCAACGTCCTGACTTTC
CDR3: CASSHGSGANVLTF

V: TRBV7-9
J: TRBJ2-3
length: 16
D: TRBD2
size: NA
DNA: TGTGCCAGCAGCTTACAGCCTAGCGGTAGCACAGATACGCAGTATTTT
CDR3: CASSLQPSGSTDTQYF

V: TRBV6-1
J: TRBJ2-5
length: 13
D: NA
size: NA
DNA: TGTGCCAGCAGTGACTGGGGGGAAGAGACCCAGTACTTC
CDR3: CASSDWGEETQYF

V: TRBV14
J: TRBJ2-1
length: 15
D: TRBD2
size: NA
DNA: TGTGCCAGCAGCAAGACTAGCGGGGGGGCCGGGGAGCAGTTCTTC
CDR3: CASSKTSGGAGEQFF

V: TRBV19
J: TRBJ2-1
length: 17
D: NA
size: NA
DNA: TGTGCCAGTACCCCCTTTTCGTCTAGACCACCTCGAGATGAGCAGTTCTTC
CDR3: CASTPFSSRPPRDEQFF

V: TRBV27
J: TRBJ2-7
length: 14
D: NA
size: NA
DNA: TGTGCCAGCAGTTTAGGGAGTGGGGGGTACGAGCAGTACTTC
CDR3: CASSLGSGGYEQYF

V: TRBV6-5
J: TRBJ1-4
length: 15
D: NA
size: few
DNA: TGTGCCAGCAAAATGACGGGAGCAACTAATGAAAAACTGTTTTTT
CDR3: CASKMTGATNEKLFF

V: TRBV5-1
J: TRBJ2-2
length: 15
D: NA
size: NA
DNA: TGCGCCAGCAGCTCGGGGGTAACGAACACCGGGGAGCTGTTTTTT
CDR3: CASSSGVTNTGELFF

V: TRBV28
J: TRBJ2-7
length: 17
D: TRBD1
size: NA
DNA: TGTGCCAGCAGTTTCCCCTGGACAGGGGCGACCCTCTACGAGCAGTACTTC
CDR3: CASSFPWTGATLYEQYF

V: TRBV27
J: TRBJ2-1
length: 14
D: NA
size: NA
DNA: TGTGCCAGCAGGATAAGCGGCTCCTACAATGAGCAGTTCTTC
CDR3: CASRISGSYNEQFF

V: TRBV7-8
J: TRBJ2-7
length: 15
D: TRBD2
size: NA
DNA: TGTGCCAGCAGCCTTTTACTAGCGGTGGACTACGAGCAGTACTTC
CDR3: CASSLLLAVDYEQYF

V: TRBV6-6
J: TRBJ2-1
length: 12
D: NA
size: NA
DNA: TGTGCCAGCAGTCCTGGGACTAATGAGCAGTTCTTC
CDR3: CASSPGTNEQFF

V: TRBV30
J: TRBJ1-1
length: 13
D: NA
size: NA
DNA: TGTGCCTGGGAGGACAGCCCAAACACTGAAGCTTTCTTT
CDR3: CAWEDSPNTEAFF

V: TRBV7-9
J: TRBJ1-1
length: 17
D: NA
size: NA
DNA: TGTGCCAGCAGCTTAATTAGCGAGGCGATTAGTGGGACTGAAGCTTTCTTT
CDR3: CASSLISEAISGTEAFF

V: TRBV7-9
J: TRBJ2-1
length: 15
D: TRBD1
size: NA
DNA: TGTGCCAGCAGCAACCGGGACAGGGGTTCAAATGAGCAGTTCTTC
CDR3: CASSNRDRGSNEQFF

V: TRBV4-1
J: TRBJ2-2
length: 18
D: TRBD2
size: NA
DNA: TGCGCCAGCAGCCTTAAAACTAGCGGGAGGGCCGATAGCGGGGAGCTGTTTTTT
CDR3: CASSLKTSGRADSGELFF

V: TRBV25-1
J: TRBJ2-1
length: 14
D: TRBD2
size: NA
DNA: TGTGCCAGCAACCGGGGGGACTCCTACAATGAGCAGTTCTTC
CDR3: CASNRGDSYNEQFF

V: TRBV27
J: TRBJ2-2
length: 15
D: TRBD2
size: NA
DNA: TGTGCCAGCAGTTTAGCGGGGGGGTACACCGGGGAGCTGTTTTTT
CDR3: CASSLAGGYTGELFF

V: TRBV7-8
J: TRBJ2-3
length: 17
D: NA
size: NA
DNA: TGTGCCAGCAGCTTAGGGAGGGTTGGGCCGGTGAGGGATACGCAGTATTTT
CDR3: CASSLGRVGPVRDTQYF

V: TRBV19
J: TRBJ1-5
length: 15
D: TRBD1
size: NA
DNA: TGTGCCAGTAGAGGAGACAGGGGGTTGGATCAGCCCCAGCATTTT
CDR3: CASRGDRGLDQPQHF

V: TRBV2
J: TRBJ1-1
length: 14
D: NA
size: few
DNA: TGTGCCAGCAGTGAAGCGCGGGGGAACACTGAAGCTTTCTTT
CDR3: CASSEARGNTEAFF

V: TRBV6-6
J: TRBJ2-5
length: 15
D: NA
size: NA
DNA: TGTGCCAGCAAACCGGAGAGGAGGCTAAGAGAGACCCAGTACTTC
CDR3: CASKPERRLRETQYF

V: TRBV10-2
J: TRBJ1-1
length: 11
D: NA
size: NA
DNA: TGCGCCAGCAGTGGGGGGGTTGAAGCTTTCTTT
CDR3: CASSGGVEAFF

V: TRBV27
J: TRBJ2-1
length: 16
D: NA
size: NA
DNA: TGTGCCAGCAGGCGGGGACAGACGGTGATTCGCAATGAGCAGTTCTTC
CDR3: CASRRGQTVIRNEQFF

V: TRBV7-8
J: TRBJ1-1
length: 14
D: TRBD1
size: NA
DNA: TGTGCCAGCAGCCGAAGACAGGGCGGCACTGAAGCTTTCTTT
CDR3: CASSRRQGGTEAFF

V: TRBV7-5
J: TRBJ1-5
length: 14
D: NA
size: NA
DNA: TGTGCCAGAAGCTTAGGGACAGAACCACAGCCCCAGCATTTT
CDR3: CARSLGTEPQPQHF

V: TRBV4-3
J: TRBJ1-2
length: 14
D: NA
size: NA
DNA: TGCGCCAGCAGACCGACAGGCTATTCCTATGGCTACACCTTC
CDR3: CASRPTGYSYGYTF

V: TRBV11-2
J: TRBJ1-1
length: 12
D: NA
size: NA
DNA: TGTGCCAGCAGCCAAGACCTCTCTAGAGCTTTCTTT
CDR3: CASSQDLSRAFF

V: TRBV2
J: TRBJ2-1
length: 13
D: NA
size: few
DNA: TGTGCCAGCAGTTTGGACAGTCACAATGAGCAGTTCTTC
CDR3: CASSLDSHNEQFF

V: TRBV14
J: TRBJ2-7
length: 14
D: TRBD1
size: NA
DNA: TGTGCCAGCAGCCCAAGGGACAGGACTTACGAGCAGTACTTC
CDR3: CASSPRDRTYEQYF

V: TRBV29-1
J: TRBJ2-3
length: 14
D: TRBD2
size: NA
DNA: TGCAGCGTAACTAGCGGGGGGGACACAGATACGCAGTATTTT
CDR3: CSVTSGGDTDTQYF

V: TRBV5-1
J: TRBJ2-7
length: 15
D: NA
size: NA
DNA: TGCGCCACCTCACCCCTCCCGGGTGAGACCTACGAGCAGTACTTC
CDR3: CATSPLPGETYEQYF

V: TRBV29-1
J: TRBJ1-3
length: 13
D: NA
size: NA
DNA: TGCAGCGTAAGGGGTTTCTCTGGAAACACCATATATTTT
CDR3: CSVRGFSGNTIYF

V: TRBV7-9
J: TRBJ2-2
length: 14
D: NA
size: NA
DNA: TGTGCCAGCAGCCCAACAGTGAACACCGGGGAGCTGTTTTTT
CDR3: CASSPTVNTGELFF

V: TRBV6-5
J: TRBJ2-2
length: 13
D: TRBD2
size: NA
DNA: TGTGCCAGCAGTAGCGCGGGGGGTGGGGAGCTGTTTTTT
CDR3: CASSSAGGGELFF

V: TRBV21-1
J: TRBJ1-2
length: 16
D: NA
size: NA
DNA: TGTGCCAGCAGCAAAGGTAGGGGCAGGGGGCACTATGGCTACACCTTC
CDR3: CASSKGRGRGHYGYTF

V: TRBV7-3
J: TRBJ2-5
length: 14
D: TRBD1
size: once
DNA: TGTGCCAGCAGCTTGGACAGGGGGCAAGAGACCCAGTACTTC
CDR3: CASSLDRGQETQYF

V: TRBV9
J: TRBJ2-2
length: 17
D: TRBD2
size: NA
DNA: TGTGCCAGCAGCGTAGATGGGAGCGGGGGGGCCTCCGGGGAGCTGTTTTTT
CDR3: CASSVDGSGGASGELFF

V: TRBV4-3
J: TRBJ2-3
length: 19
D: TRBD2
size: NA
DNA: TGCGCCAGCAGCCAAGAACGCCTAGCGGGGTTTACTAGCACAGATACGCAGTATTTT
CDR3: CASSQERLAGFTSTDTQYF

V: TRBV28
J: TRBJ1-2
length: 19
D: TRBD1
size: NA
DNA: TGTGCCAGCAGTCTAACCACCCGGACAGGTACCCCTAGGGACTATGGCTACACCTTC
CDR3: CASSLTTRTGTPRDYGYTF

V: TRBV28
J: TRBJ1-3
length: 16
D: TRBD1
size: NA
DNA: TGTGCCAGCAGAACGGACAGGGAGTACTCTGGAAACACCATATATTTT
CDR3: CASRTDREYSGNTIYF

V: TRBV9
J: TRBJ2-7
length: 16
D: NA
size: NA
DNA: TGTGCCAGCAGCGTAGCCTCAGGGGCCCTAGTATACGAGCAGTACTTC
CDR3: CASSVASGALVYEQYF

V: TRBV27
J: TRBJ1-1
length: 15
D: NA
size: NA
DNA: TGTGCCAGCAGTCTCAGTAGCCGGAGGAACACTGAAGCTTTCTTT
CDR3: CASSLSSRRNTEAFF

V: TRBV9
J: TRBJ2-3
length: 12
D: NA
size: NA
DNA: TGTGCCAGCAGCGTTTCAGGGGATACGCAGTATTTT
CDR3: CASSVSGDTQYF

V: TRBV7-9
J: TRBJ2-5
length: 13
D: TRBD1
size: NA
DNA: TGTGCCAGCAGCTCGGACAGGCAGGAGACCCAGTACTTC
CDR3: CASSSDRQETQYF